This entry lists 18 T cell receptor beta chains sequenced from one sample in a study of shared clonotypes between healthy human individuals. Profiled with immunoSEQ multiplex PCR; TCRdb holds only in-frame clones, not every one. The data show 2 million to 2.5 million clones, approximately 96% seen once. The sequenced material came from naive CD4+ T cells sorted from blood. This sample's subset: CD45RA+ positively selected. Every receptor here comes from a young man in good health.

The gene calls are TRBV1 and TRBJ1-6; no check of the table's D call, TRBD1, against the DNA was made. TRBV1 counts as a pseudogene. The CDR3 loop spans 16 amino acids. The CDR3 coding sequence is TGCACCAGCAGCCAAGCTATGACAGGGGAATGGTCACCCCTCCACTTT. It codes for CTSSQAMTGEWSPLHF.

This chain uses TRBV13 with TRBJ1-1; the D is unclear. Trimming left V 5 bases short and J 1 base short, with 11 bases between. The germline V gene encodes CDR1 PRHDT and CDR2 FYEKMQ (reference sequence). This CDR3 has 14 amino acids. CDR3 in DNA: TGTGCCAGCAGCGCCCGGACTACGAACACTGAAGCTTTCTTT. This codes for CASSARTTNTEAFF.

V gene TRBV6-5 combines with J gene TRBJ1-2; maybe TRBD1 (6 bases). Germline values: CDR1 MNHEY, CDR2 SVGAGI. The CDR3 covers 14 residues. Trimming pared 6 bases from V and 5 bases from J, leaving 16 bases between. CDR3 residues: CASSRGQGRYGYTF. CDR3 DNA sequence: TGTGCCAGCAGCCGCGGGCAGGGGAGGTATGGCTACACCTTC.

This clone was observed a single time. The V call is TRBV10-1, the J call TRBJ1-1; weak D call: TRBD1 (5 bases). Trimming shortened V by 6 bases and J by 3 bases, and 14 bases separated the two germline ends. CDR1 is WNHNN, CDR2 SYGVQD, per germline (reference sequence). This CDR3 spans 14 amino acids. Here the CDR3 reads CASSPTGQDTEAFF. The CDR3 DNA is TGCGCCAGCAGCCCGACGGGGCAGGACACTGAAGCTTTCTTT.

V usage is TRBV10-3 and J usage is TRBJ2-1; 7 nucleotides agree with TRBD2. V was clipped by 6 bases and J by 5 bases; unmatched bases: 10. Germline V gene sequence: CDR1 ENHRY, CDR2 SYGVKD. The CDR3 extends over 15 amino acids. CDR3 amino acids: CAIRASGIGDNEQFF. CDR3 DNA sequence: TGTGCCATCAGGGCGAGCGGGATCGGGGACAATGAGCAGTTCTTC.

The chain combines TRBV2 with TRBJ1-2; TRBD1 matches 7 bases. CDR1 and CDR2 (germline): SNHLY, FYNNEI. The CDR3 runs to 13 residues. The V and J ends lost 11 bases and 4 bases, in that order; junction bases with no gene match: 10. The CDR3 here is CAGIGTARYGYTF. In DNA form, the CDR3 reads TGTGCCGGGATAGGGACAGCTCGCTATGGCTACACCTTC.

The chain links TRBV6-5 to TRBJ2-2, with 9 bases lining up with TRBD2. The CDR3 consists of 14 residues. The V segment lost 6 bases and the J segment 4 bases; nucleotides outside the gene matches: 3. Germline loops: CDR1 MNHEY, CDR2 SVGAGI. The CDR3 DNA is TGTGCCAGCAGGCGGGGGGGAGTCACCGGGGAGCTGTTTTTT. It encodes CASRRGGVTGELFF.

The chain combines TRBV2 with TRBJ2-7, with a possible D match to TRBD2 (5 bases). CDR3 size: 13 residues. Germline V gene sequence: CDR1 SNHLY, CDR2 FYNNEI. V lost 5 bases to trimming and J lost 3 bases, with 11 bases between them. CDR3 amino acids: CASSYGRDYEQYF. The CDR3, as DNA: TGTGCCAGCAGTTACGGACGGGACTACGAGCAGTACTTC.

The V gene is TRBV7-2, the J gene TRBJ1-3; D uncertain. Germline values: CDR1 SGHTA, CDR2 FQGNSA. There are 12 residues in the CDR3. Trimming cost V 5 bases and J 4 bases, with 6 bases left between them. CDR3 amino acids: CASSPQGNTIYF. The CDR3 DNA is TGTGCCAGCAGCCCACAGGGAAACACCATATATTTT.

This clone occurred once. The genes are TRBV2 and TRBJ1-6; 10 nucleotides agree with TRBD1. The CDR3 contains 16 residues. The V segment lost 7 bases and the J segment 6 bases; nucleotides outside the gene matches: 9. Looked up from germline, CDR1 is SNHLY and CDR2 is FYNNEI. Here the CDR3 reads CASTLSGTGVNSPLHF. The CDR3 DNA is TGTGCCAGCACTCTATCCGGGACAGGGGTTAATTCACCCCTCCACTTT.

The chain joins TRBV10-3 to TRBJ2-7; TRBD1 matches at 7 bases. Germline CDR1 reads ENHRY; CDR2 reads SYGVKD. V shed 6 bases, J shed 2 bases, and the junction held 7 bases outside the gene matches. The CDR3 runs 14 residues. CDR3 DNA sequence: TGTGCCATCAGGGAGACAGGGCGCCCCTACGAGCAGTACTTC. It codes for CAIRETGRPYEQYF.

The chain links TRBV5-1 to TRBJ2-5; the D is unclear. Germline V gene lookup returns CDR1 SGHRS and CDR2 YFSETQ. The CDR3 is 13 amino acids. Trimming pared 7 bases from V and 4 bases from J, leaving 14 bases between. The CDR3 sequence is CASCSEVGETQYF. CDR3 DNA: TGCGCCAGCTGCTCCGAGGTAGGAGAGACCCAGTACTTC.

This sequence joins TRBV10-3 and TRBJ2-5, with TRBD2 identical over 14 bases. The CDR3 consists of 14 residues. Germline V CDR1 and CDR2: ENHRY, SYGVKD. V shed 11 bases, J shed 4 bases, and the junction held 6 bases outside the gene matches. In nucleotides, the CDR3 is TGTGCCTCTGGGACTAGCGGGGGATTAGAGACCCAGTACTTC. Protein product: CASGTSGGLETQYF.

The chain links TRBV13 to TRBJ2-7; perhaps TRBD1 as D (5 bases). V gave up 2 bases and J gave up 0 bases, with 8 bases separating them. Germline assignment: CDR1 PRHDT and CDR2 FYEKMQ (reference sequence). The CDR3 is made up of 14 amino acids. The CDR3 DNA follows: TGTGCCAGCAGCTTAACCAGGGCCTCCTACGAGCAGTACTTC. This sequence encodes CASSLTRASYEQYF.

The CDR3 protein is CASSIHLSMLQETQYF. For the CDR3, the DNA is TGTGCCAGTAGTATCCACCTTTCTATGCTCCAAGAGACCCAGTACTTC. The V gene is TRBV19, the J gene TRBJ2-5; D unclear. Germline CDR1 LNHDA, CDR2 SQIVND (reference sequence). Trimming pared 3 bases from V and 1 base from J, leaving 15 bases between. This CDR3 has 16 residues.

This rearrangement joins TRBV30 to TRBJ1-3, with 8 bases matching TRBD1. The CDR3 extends over 15 amino acids. The junction had 3 bases not matched to a gene; V was cut back by 0 bases and J by 2 bases. Germline V lookup: CDR1 GTSNPN, CDR2 SVGIG (reference sequence). DNA for the CDR3: TGTGCCTGGAGTGTAGGGACAGGAGCTGGAAACACCATATATTTT. Protein product: CAWSVGTGAGNTIYF.

This clone was picked up one time. CDR3 amino acids: CAISGTALSGNTIYF. In nucleotides, the CDR3 is TGTGCCATCAGTGGGACAGCCCTCTCTGGAAACACCATATATTTT. This sequence joins TRBV10-3 and TRBJ1-3; possible D gene TRBD1, 6 bases. The CDR3 is made up of 15 amino acids. Germline lookup yields CDR1 ENHRY and CDR2 SYGVKD. V was clipped by 4 bases and J by 0 bases, with 10 bases between them.

V usage is TRBV4-1 and J usage is TRBJ1-1; no reliable D call. The germline V gene has CDR1 MGHRA and CDR2 YSYEKL. The CDR3 is 12 residues long. The V end was cut by 5 bases, the J end by 7 bases, with 11 bases between. CDR3 in amino acids: CASSTRNGEAFF. CDR3 nucleotides: TGCGCCAGCAGCACCCGAAATGGTGAAGCTTTCTTT.